This T cell receptor beta chain was identified during a study of T cells in Graves' hyperthyroidism and ophthalmopathy. RNA transcripts gave rise to amplified TCR beta CDR3 regions. Carried out on the TCR CDR3, a first-round RT-PCR used the HTBI primer set. A single record per CDR3 protein comes from TCRdb applying MiXCR to the multiplex PCR reads. The repertoire holds 300,000 to 450,000 distinct CDR3 sequences, with around a sixth as singletons. Note on this clonotype: The germline gene is not matched at one end of the junction; a read error may be the cause.

Sequences were obtained from blood. This receptor was taken from a woman between 18 and 29 years old with Graves' hyperthyroidism that later progressed to Graves' ophthalmopathy.

In DNA form, the CDR3 reads TGTGCCAGCAGTGCTAGCGGGAGGGAAGAGGCCCAGTACTTC. Residues: CASSASGREEAQYF. This chain links TRBV2 with TRBJ2-5, with 12 nucleotides matching TRBD2. CDR1 SNHLY and CDR2 FYNNEI come from the germline V gene. The CDR3 sequence is 14 residues long.